This T cell receptor (beta chain) was documented in a study of T cells in Graves' hyperthyroidism and ophthalmopathy (dated by TCRdb to about 2019). The study in broad terms: Peripheral blood was sampled at the time of initial diagnosis, prior to any treatment. In addition, the study compared T-cell repertoires in thyroid tissue and in blood from about six Graves' hyperthyroidism patients. According to the paper, TCR Vbeta CDR3 sequencing was carried out on approximately 140 peripheral blood samples, which came from fewer than 50 ophthalmopathy, around 75 hyperthyroidism and approximately 17 progressor patients. To identify TCR V-J signatures that set the groups apart, the researchers used a discovery cohort of roughly 100 patients, made up of under 50 with Graves' ophthalmopathy and about 59 with stable Graves' hyperthyroidism. After blood sampling, hyperthyroidism patients were treated with methimazole at a starting dose of 30 mg daily, and ophthalmopathy patients were treated with high-dose intravenous methylprednisolone. For training and testing, the roughly 100 patients in the discovery cohort were randomly divided in a 7:3 ratio. Prospective prediction of ophthalmopathy was tested in an independent validation cohort of 18 to 20 hyperthyroidism patients and 17 patients who later progressed to ophthalmopathy. The full study reports these points: No statistical method was used to fix the sample size in advance, and group allocation was not hidden from the investigators. In validation, the model predicted progression to ophthalmopathy a median of about 5.9 months before onset, with roughly 71% sensitivity and around 76% specificity. Most expanded thyroid clonotypes (frequency above 0.001) were also detected in blood, a finding suggesting that blood repertoires may reflect thyroid immune responses. In cross-validation, a model built on a 13 V-J signature told ophthalmopathy apart from stable hyperthyroidism with just under 90% sensitivity and around 83% specificity, and in testing the same model reached 80%/75%.

Amplification of TCR beta CDR3 regions was carried out from RNA transcripts. For the first round of RT-PCR on the TCR CDR3, the HTBI primer set was used together with the Qiagen OneStep RT-PCR kit. Libraries were constructed in a second round of multiplex PCR, after which size selection and purification were carried out. The libraries were sequenced on an Illumina HiSeq2000 using paired-end 100 bp reads. The study's processing was this. SOAPnuke was used to process the raw data, with reads discarded if the reads contained adapters or uncalled bases, had a mean Phred below 15, or lacked an exact constant-primer or identifier match. COPE v1.2.5 was used to merge high-quality paired reads, and clonotypes were defined as unique nucleotide sequences. MiTCR v1.1 was used to align the clonotypes against IMGT TRBV, TRBD and TRBJ reference segments. Analysis was restricted to V-J combinations with a frequency above 0.0001, which covered roughly 99% of repertoires. The TCS score was defined as the ratio of F50 (clonal expansion) to E x V (chaos), calculated using BLOSUM62-based TCRdist between CDR3 peptides within each V-J. Welch's t-statistics and random forest reduced just over 500 V-J features to roughly 13, which were used in a naive Bayes classifier (R e1071). TCRdb redid the processing of the public reads, applying fastp at Q25 and MiXCR, and retained in-frame beta chains. Rows are combined by CDR3 protein, so each entry shows the most common genes and DNA. The V and J calls here are based on TCRdb, not the publication. The sample table shows around 210,000 distinct CDR3 sequences, and 17% are seen once. The ten largest clonotypes hold roughly 49% of the sample.

A patient counted as having stable Graves' hyperthyroidism if no progression to ophthalmopathy occurred over 18 months of follow-up. Hyperthyroidism patients were newly diagnosed, had a disease duration of under 2 months, and were aged 18 to 65 years. Exclusion was applied to patients with uncontrolled infections, other autoimmune diseases, pregnancy or lactation. Diagnoses were established on the basis of clinical symptoms, serum thyroxine and TRAb, thyroid ultrasound, and orbital computed tomography. Ficoll-Paque density gradient centrifugation was used to isolate PBMCs from about 9.4 ml of fresh peripheral blood. Total RNA was extracted with Trizol reagent, and quality was checked on an Agilent 2100 Bioanalyzer. Relative to germline, V is missing 4 bases and J is missing 4 bases, with 11 bases of the junction outside any gene match. The CDR3 goes from the cysteine to the phenylalanine over 16 residues. The CDR3 DNA has 48 bases and is translated from base 1. Looking up the germline V gene (reference sequence) yields CDR1 SEHNR and CDR2 FQNEAQ.

This clonotype showed up just a few times. Its antigen specificity is not known. No base quality information exists; no much larger clone differs at one position. Recombination joined TRBV7-9 with TRBJ2-5, with TRBD1 matching 8 junction bases. The sample taken for sequencing was blood. This clonotype was obtained from a woman aged 45 to 65 with Graves' hyperthyroidism. The CDR3 has the sequence CASSSPRTGTGETQYF. DNA sequence: TGTGCCAGCAGCTCCCCCCGGACAGGGACGGGAGAGACCCAGTACTTC.